A single sample gave rise to the 24 T cell receptor beta chains below, sequenced in a study of T cell repertoires in cytomegalovirus infection. Antigens of these TCRs are unknown. Via MiXCR, TCRdb re-called the reads, giving one row per CDR3 protein. The sample holds about 150,000 distinct CDR3 sequences, around 30% seen once. The material was CD8+ T cells from cultured PBMCs, obtained from culture after CMV antigen stimulation. These receptor sequences come from a human donor in good health (CMV status not recorded). Some clones in this sample may be carry-over from other donors' samples.

This clonotype was recorded only once. V and J are TRBV13 and TRBJ1-1, with TRBD1 identical over 7 bases. J gave up 8 bases and V 5 bases, and 5 bases lay outside the gene matches. Germline V CDR1 and CDR2: PRHDT, FYEKMQ (reference sequence). The CDR3 runs to 12 residues. The CDR3 DNA reads TGTGCCAGCAGCCAGGAACAGGGGGAAGCTTTCTTT. Its translation is CASSQEQGEAFF.

This chain joins TRBV7-8 and TRBJ2-1; a weak D match, TRBD1 (6 bases). Per the germline V gene, CDR1 is SGHVS and CDR2 is FQNEAQ. The V end lost 6 bases, the J end lost 1 base, and 16 bases lay between the germline ends. This CDR3 has 16 amino acids. The CDR3 bases are TGTGCCAGCAGTCCAGGGGACGGACTTTCCTACAATGAGCAGTTCTTC. Protein product: CASSPGDGLSYNEQFF.

This clonotype was counted a few times. This sequence joins TRBV28 and TRBJ1-2; 10 bases align to TRBD1. CDR1 is MDHEN, CDR2 SYDVKM, per germline. The CDR3 length is 16 residues. J gave up 6 bases and V 4 bases, and 11 bases lay outside the gene matches. CDR3 nucleotide sequence: TGTGCCAGCAGTTCCCTTCTCGGGACAGGGGATGATGGCTACACCTTC. Protein product: CASSSLLGTGDDGYTF.

There are many counts of this clonotype. J is TRBJ2-3 and V is TRBV7-8; 9 bases fit TRBD1. The CDR3 loop spans 16 amino acids. The V and J ends lost 0 bases and 2 bases, in that order; junction bases with no gene match: 3. Germline CDR1 is SGHVS and CDR2 is FQNEAQ. CDR3 in DNA: TGTGCCAGCAGCTTAGCCGGGACAGGGCTCACAGATACGCAGTATTTT. This codes for CASSLAGTGLTDTQYF.

This chain links TRBV2 with TRBJ1-1, with D maybe TRBD1 (6 bases). This CDR3 comprises 11 residues. The germline CDR1 and CDR2 sequences are SNHLY and FYNNEI. The V gene lost 6 bases and the J gene lost 8 bases, with 10 bases spanning the gap. The CDR3 reads CASSRGEEAFF. The DNA of the CDR3 is TGTGCCAGCAGCAGGGGAGAGGAAGCTTTCTTT.

V usage is TRBV28 and J usage is TRBJ2-1, with D uncertain. CDR1 and CDR2 from the germline V gene are MDHEN and SYDVKM. This CDR3 spans 15 amino acids. V was cut by 3 bases and J by 0 bases, with 9 bases left in between. CDR3 nucleotides: TGTGCCAGCAGTTTGTATGTTAGCTCCTACAATGAGCAGTTCTTC. Translating it yields CASSLYVSSYNEQFF.

The chain is built from TRBV11-2 and TRBJ1-2, with TRBD1 identical over 10 bases. Germline V gene sequence: CDR1 SGHAT, CDR2 FQNNGV. J lost 2 bases, V lost 3 bases, and 3 bases had no gene match. The CDR3 runs 15 residues. The CDR3 loop is CASSLGQGINYGYTF. For the CDR3, the DNA is TGTGCCAGCAGCTTGGGACAGGGGATCAACTATGGCTACACCTTC.

The V and J genes are TRBV28 and TRBJ1-1; 7 nucleotides agree with TRBD1. The germline gives CDR1 MDHEN, CDR2 SYDVKM. This CDR3 spans 15 amino acids. The V segment lost 7 bases and the J segment 0 bases; nucleotides outside the gene matches: 8. Here the CDR3 reads CASTPWGTVNTEAFF. The CDR3 DNA reads as TGTGCCAGCACCCCCTGGGGGACAGTGAACACTGAAGCTTTCTTT.

The table lists this clonotype with a count of one. CDR3 DNA sequence: TGTGCCAGCAGCCCCTTGGGACAGGGTTCTCTGGCTTTCTTT. Encoded protein: CASSPLGQGSLAFF. This chain uses TRBV7-9 with TRBJ1-1; 9 bases map to TRBD1. From germline, CDR1 is SEHNR and CDR2 FQNEAQ (reference sequence). V was clipped by 5 bases and J by 11 bases; unmatched bases: 12. The CDR3 is 14 residues long.

This clonotype was detected ten times or more. The chain joins TRBV7-2 to TRBJ2-7; D unresolved. Trimming stripped 1 base from V and 5 bases from J, with 15 bases between. This CDR3 is built from 15 residues. Per germline, CDR1 SGHTA and CDR2 FQGNSA. In DNA form, the CDR3 reads TGTGCCAGCAGCTTAGATGACTTACTCTTAGACGAGCAGTACTTC. This gives the protein CASSLDDLLLDEQYF.

There are a few counts of this clonotype. The chain carries TRBV12-3 or TRBV12-4 and TRBJ2-2, with D possibly being TRBD1 (6 bases). The CDR3 runs to 14 residues. V shed 6 bases and J shed 5 bases, with 13 bases lying between them. This CDR3 is CASSHQGLTGELFF. In DNA form, the CDR3 reads TGTGCCAGCAGCCACCAGGGGCTTACCGGGGAGCTGTTTTTT.

This clonotype has a count of ten or more. This sequence joins TRBV12-3 or TRBV12-4 and TRBJ2-1, with 9 nucleotides matching TRBD1. The CDR3 consists of 17 residues. The J segment lost 4 bases and the V segment lost 5 bases, leaving 12 bases of the junction unmatched. CDR3: CASSLAAGTGTYNEQFF. CDR3 in DNA: TGTGCCAGCAGTCTCGCAGCTGGGACAGGGACGTACAATGAGCAGTTCTTC.

The chain employs TRBV27 and TRBJ1-1; 7 positions agree with TRBD1. The germline V gene encodes CDR1 MNHEY and CDR2 SMNVEV (reference sequence). Unmatched junction bases numbered 12, after V lost 6 bases and J lost 8 bases. The CDR3 runs to 14 residues. This CDR3 is CASSFGQGGWEAFF. The CDR3 nucleotides read TGTGCCAGCAGCTTCGGCCAGGGGGGGTGGGAAGCTTTCTTT.

The genes are TRBV4-2 and TRBJ2-1, with 11 positions matching TRBD2. V gave up 0 bases and J gave up 7 bases; unmatched junction bases: 5. Germline values: CDR1 LGHNA, CDR2 YNFKEQ. CDR3 length equals 16 residues. The DNA for the CDR3 is TGTGCCAGCAGCCAAGAAGGCCTAGCGGGGGGTAATGAGCAGTTCTTC. It is translated as CASSQEGLAGGNEQFF.

This clonotype was seen just once. The gene calls are TRBV20-1 and TRBJ2-4, with 12 bases lining up with TRBD1. This CDR3 is 15 amino acids long. Germline CDR1 is DFQATT and CDR2 is SNEGSKA (reference sequence). Losses at the gene ends were 2 bases for V and 4 bases for J; bases not matched to a gene: 3. CDR3 loop: CSARPGQGAKNIQYF. The CDR3 DNA sequence: TGCAGTGCTAGACCGGGACAGGGGGCAAAAAACATTCAGTACTTC.

The rearrangement uses TRBV12-3 or TRBV12-4 and TRBJ1-2; D ambiguous. The CDR3 length is 15 residues. V was cut by 6 bases and J by 5 bases, with 19 bases left in between. This chain's CDR3 is CASSHTVGLQYGYTF. CDR3 nucleotide sequence: TGTGCCAGCAGCCATACTGTGGGGTTACAATATGGCTACACCTTC.

This clonotype was seen at least ten times. The chain uses TRBV5-6 and TRBJ2-2; D remains unclear. V dropped 4 bases and J dropped 0 bases, with 10 bases sitting between them. CDR3 length: 15 residues. Germline assignment: CDR1 SGHDT and CDR2 YYEEEE. In DNA, the CDR3 is TGTGCCAGCAGCCTGTACCTTGCGAACACCGGGGAGCTGTTTTTT. It yields the protein CASSLYLANTGELFF.

This clonotype has ten or more counts. The chain joins TRBV11-2 to TRBJ2-4, with TRBD2 matching over 16 bases. The J segment lost 11 bases and the V segment lost 0 bases, leaving 13 bases of the junction unmatched. CDR1 is SGHAT and CDR2 is FQNNGV in the germline V gene. The length of the CDR3 is 19 residues. This CDR3 reads CASSLDRSGTSGGGRVQYF. The CDR3 DNA reads TGTGCCAGCAGCTTAGATAGGTCCGGGACTAGCGGGGGGGGTCGGGTTCAGTACTTC.

The J gene is TRBJ2-5, the V gene TRBV3-1; the D gene is possibly TRBD2 (6 bases). The CDR3 is 16 residues long. Trimming removed 0 bases at V and 1 base at J, with 12 bases between. Germline V gene sequence: CDR1 LGHDT, CDR2 YNNKEL (reference sequence). In DNA form, the CDR3 reads TGTGCCAGCAGCCAAGATCTTGCGGGGTCCCAAGAGACCCAGTACTTC. Protein: CASSQDLAGSQETQYF.

V usage is TRBV4-1 and J usage is TRBJ1-4; the D gene is possibly TRBD1 (6 bases). Germline V CDR1 and CDR2: MGHRA, YSYEKL. The CDR3 has 15 amino acids. The ends were cut back, 0 bases at V and 8 bases at J, with 13 bases in the middle. CDR3 region: CASSQEEGESEKLFF. CDR3 nucleotides: TGCGCCAGCAGCCAAGAGGAGGGGGAAAGCGAAAAACTGTTTTTT.

To note about this clonotype: The junction does not match germline at one end; this may be a read error. The chain carries TRBV5-6 and TRBJ1-6; D gene uncertain. The CDR3 has 16 amino acids. Germline lookup yields CDR1 SGHDT and CDR2 YYEEEE. CDR3 nucleotides: TGTGCCAGCAGCCCTTGGACGGGAAACTATAATTCACCCCTCTACTTT. It is translated as CASSPWTGNYNSPLYF.

This clonotype turned up a few times. The CDR3 DNA is TGTGCCAGCAGCTTAGTTGATAACTCCTACAATGAGCAGTTCTTC. Translated: CASSLVDNSYNEQFF. The chain has TRBV7-9 and TRBJ2-1, with D hard to call. Germline CDR1 is SEHNR and CDR2 is FQNEAQ (reference sequence). V lost 1 base and J 0 bases, leaving 7 bases between the germline ends. This CDR3 is built from 15 residues.

This clonotype occurred a few times. The chain carries TRBV20-1 and TRBJ2-3; 7 bases line up with TRBD1. V lost 0 bases to trimming and J lost 2 bases; unmatched junction nucleotides: 5. The CDR3 runs 15 residues. The germline V gene encodes CDR1 DFQATT and CDR2 SNEGSKA (reference sequence). CDR3 amino acids: CSARDATGSTDTQYF. The CDR3 DNA reads as TGCAGTGCTAGAGATGCGACAGGGTCCACAGATACGCAGTATTTT.

The chain has TRBV4-1 and TRBJ2-7; D unclear. Germline V CDR1 and CDR2: MGHRA, YSYEKL. The germline V and J ends were trimmed by 1 base and 3 bases, with 4 bases remaining between them. The CDR3 has 12 amino acids. The CDR3 here is CASSQAGYEQYF. CDR3 nucleotide sequence: TGCGCCAGCAGCCAAGCCGGCTACGAGCAGTACTTC.